These 29 T cell receptor beta chains share one sample of origin, sequenced in a study of cytomegalovirus exposure and HLA in healthy donors. Primers for the PCR totalled 60 Vbeta and 13 Jbeta. Profiled with immunoSEQ multiplex PCR; TCRdb holds only in-frame clones, not every one. The table shows about 98,000 clones, with under 85% occurring only once. The sample was PBMCs. Source of these receptors: a female donor in good health and CMV-seropositive.

The chain recombines TRBV7-7 with TRBJ1-1, with 9 bases identical to TRBD1. This CDR3 has 15 residues. The germline gives CDR1 SSHAT, CDR2 FNYEAQ (reference sequence). V was clipped by 2 bases and J by 1 base; unmatched bases: 2. The CDR3 reads CASSLTGGWNTEAFF. The CDR3 DNA sequence: TGTGCCAGCAGCTTAACAGGGGGCTGGAACACTGAAGCTTTCTTT. Looking up the rest from reference TRBV7-7 and TRBJ1-1 gives the full variable domain: GAGVSQSPRYKVTKRGQDVTLRCDPISSHATLYWYQQALGQGPEFLTYFNYEAQPDKSGLPSDRFSAERPEGSISTLTIQRTEQRDSAMYRCASSLTGGWNTEAFFGQGTRLTVV.

J is TRBJ2-3 and V is TRBV18; D is perhaps TRBD2 (6 bases). This CDR3 is built from 15 residues. The germline CDR1 and CDR2 sequences are KGHSH and LQKENI. V was shortened by 3 bases and J by 1 base, with 11 bases between the two germline ends. CDR3 residues: CASSPRTTRTDTQYF. CDR3 coding DNA: TGTGCCAGCTCACCGCGGACTACCCGCACAGATACGCAGTATTTT.

The CDR3 here is CASSKTGDEQYF. In nucleotides, the CDR3 is TGCGCCAGCAGCAAGACAGGGGACGAGCAGTACTTC. The rearrangement joins TRBV10-2 to TRBJ2-7; TRBD1 matches at 8 bases. CDR1 and CDR2 from the germline V gene are WSHSY and SAAADI. CDR3 length equals 12 residues. Trimming took 6 bases from V and 5 from J; bases not matched to a gene: 3.

CDR3 protein: CAIGGITDTQYF. In nucleotides, the CDR3 is TGTGCCATAGGAGGGATAACAGATACGCAGTATTTT. This rearrangement joins TRBV28 to TRBJ2-3; perhaps TRBD2 as D (6 bases). Germline V CDR1 and CDR2: MDHEN, SYDVKM. The CDR3 totals 12 residues. The V end was cut by 10 bases, the J end by 3 bases, with 11 bases between.

The CDR3 protein is CASTKQGALGQPQHF. Written as DNA, the CDR3 is TGTGCCAGTACTAAACAGGGGGCGCTTGGTCAGCCCCAGCATTTT. The chain links TRBV19 to TRBJ1-5, with TRBD1 identical over 9 bases. The length of the CDR3 is 15 residues. J lost 6 bases, V lost 7 bases, and 10 bases had no gene match. Germline-derived CDR1 and CDR2 are LNHDA and SQIVND (reference sequence).

CDR3 residues: CASSLSLEDGYTF. The DNA of the CDR3 is TGTGCCAGCAGCTTATCATTGGAGGATGGCTACACCTTC. The chain combines TRBV7-9 with TRBJ1-2; D is unresolved. The V gene lost 2 bases and the J gene lost 6 bases, with 10 bases spanning the gap. This CDR3 is built from 13 residues. CDR1 and CDR2 from the germline V gene are SEHNR and FQNEAQ (reference sequence). Filled out from reference TRBV7-9 and TRBJ1-2, the complete variable domain reads DTGVSQNPRHKITKRGQNVTFRCDPISEHNRLYWYRQTLGQGPEFLTYFQNEAQLEKSRLLSDRFSAERPKGSFSTLEIQRTEQGDSAMYLCASSLSLEDGYTFGSGTRLTVV.

The V gene is TRBV5-4, the J gene TRBJ2-3, with D unclear. This CDR3 is 12 amino acids long. V was cut by 6 bases and J by 2 bases, with 7 bases left in between. Germline V gene sequence: CDR1 SGHNT, CDR2 YYREEE (reference sequence). The CDR3 sequence: CASTGATDTQYF. The CDR3 coding sequence is TGTGCCAGCACGGGTGCCACAGATACGCAGTATTTT.

About this clone: Mismatch with germline at one junction end may stem from a read error. The J gene is TRBJ2-2, the V gene TRBV6-5; maybe TRBD1 (6 bases). CDR3 length equals 15 residues. CDR1 MNHEY and CDR2 SVGAGI come from the germline V gene. CDR3 in amino acids: CTSRGTFGSTGELFF. As DNA, the CDR3 is TGTACCAGCAGAGGGACATTCGGGTCCACCGGGGAGCTGTTTTTT.

This clone was counted once. This rearrangement joins TRBV27 to TRBJ2-5, with TRBD2 as a possible D gene (5 bases). The DNA end is more similar to TRBJ2-7, so the J call may be wrong. Germline V CDR1 and CDR2: MNHEY, SMNVEV (reference sequence). There are 13 residues in the CDR3. CDR3 sequence: CASSFSESYEQYF. DNA for the CDR3: TGTGCCAGCAGTTTTAGCGAATCCTACGAGCAGTACTTC.

This CDR3 reads CASRNEREEANIQYF. The CDR3 DNA follows: TGCGCCAGCAGGAATGAGCGGGAGGAGGCAAACATTCAGTACTTC. This chain links TRBV5-1 with TRBJ2-4; TRBD2 aligns across 9 bases. This CDR3 region has 15 residues. J lost 6 bases, V lost 5 bases, and 9 bases had no gene match. Germline V gives CDR1 SGHRS, CDR2 YFSETQ.

The chain couples TRBV4-1 to TRBJ1-6; D is undetermined. From germline, CDR1 is MGHRA and CDR2 YSYEKL. V gave up 2 bases and J gave up 7 bases, with 15 bases separating them. The length of the CDR3 is 16 residues. The CDR3 sequence is CASSQWADLRNSPLHF. The CDR3 region has the DNA TGCGCCAGCAGCCAATGGGCAGACCTTCGCAATTCACCCCTCCACTTT.

The CDR3 spells CASSPGDRANEQFF. The CDR3 DNA sequence: TGTGCCAGCAGCCCGGGGGATAGGGCCAATGAGCAGTTCTTC. V usage is TRBV11-3 and J usage is TRBJ2-1, with D possibly being TRBD2 (6 bases). V shed 5 bases and J shed 6 bases, with 14 bases lying between them. The CDR3 is 14 residues long. The germline V gene encodes CDR1 SGHNT and CDR2 YENEEA.

The rearrangement links TRBV5-1 to TRBJ2-7; the D gene is possibly TRBD1 (8 bases). Trimming removed 1 base at V and 0 bases at J, with 20 bases between. The CDR3 covers 18 residues. CDR1 SGHRS and CDR2 YFSETQ come from the germline V gene. CDR3 DNA: TGCGCCAGCAGCTTGTGGAGCGGGAACAGGGGGGGCTCCTACGAGCAGTACTTC. As protein: CASSLWSGNRGGSYEQYF.

V and J are TRBV19 and TRBJ1-1, with D uncertain. Germline CDR1 and CDR2: LNHDA and SQIVND (reference sequence). The CDR3 is made up of 15 amino acids. V dropped 5 bases and J dropped 6 bases, with 19 bases sitting between them. The CDR3 loop is CASSPAGSPIAEAFF. For the CDR3, the DNA is TGTGCCAGTAGTCCAGCCGGGTCCCCAATCGCTGAAGCTTTCTTT.

The chain joins TRBV6-4 to TRBJ2-1; 7 nucleotides match TRBD1. Losses at the gene ends were 0 bases for V and 7 bases for J; bases not matched to a gene: 6. The CDR3 contains 15 residues. The germline V gene encodes CDR1 MRHNA and CDR2 SNTAGT. CDR3 protein: CASSDSPGGGNEQFF. CDR3 coding DNA: TGTGCCAGCAGTGACTCGCCAGGGGGTGGGAATGAGCAGTTCTTC.

The chain carries TRBV7-2 and TRBJ1-3; weak D call: TRBD1 (5 bases). CDR1 is SGHTA and CDR2 is FQGNSA in the germline V gene. CDR3 length: 15 amino acids. Trimming removed 4 bases at V and 0 bases at J, with 10 bases between. The CDR3 coding sequence is TGTGCCAGCAGCTCCCCAGGGATCTCTGGAAACACCATATATTTT. This codes for CASSSPGISGNTIYF.

This rearrangement joins TRBV18 to TRBJ1-4; 12 nucleotides agree with TRBD1. The ends lost 4 bases at V and 10 bases at J; junction bases unmatched: 7. In germline, CDR1 is KGHSH, CDR2 LQKENI. The CDR3 is made up of 15 amino acids. DNA for the CDR3: TGTGCCAGCTCACTGGGGGACAGGGGGCACGGAAAACTGTTTTTT. Amino acids: CASSLGDRGHGKLFF.

V gene TRBV25-1 combines with J gene TRBJ2-7; possible D gene TRBD1, 5 bases. Germline CDR1 is MGHDK and CDR2 is SYGVNS. The V end was cut by 7 bases, the J end by 6 bases, with 13 bases between. The length of the CDR3 is 12 residues. The CDR3 is CASTRDDGEQYF. CDR3 DNA: TGTGCCAGCACCAGGGATGACGGCGAGCAGTACTTC.

This clone was counted a few times. The rearrangement links TRBV4-1 to TRBJ1-1, with D hard to call. CDR1 MGHRA and CDR2 YSYEKL come from the germline V gene. The V and J ends lost 4 bases and 3 bases respectively, with 12 bases between them. The CDR3 is 14 residues long. The CDR3 reads CASSLSLRYTEAFF. As DNA, the CDR3 is TGCGCCAGCAGCCTTAGCTTAAGGTACACTGAAGCTTTCTTT.

The chain joins TRBV28 to TRBJ1-1; D not certain. Germline V lookup: CDR1 MDHEN, CDR2 SYDVKM. Trimming cost V 5 bases and J 11 bases, with 12 bases left between them. This CDR3 comprises 11 residues. The CDR3 sequence: CASSRLLEAFF. The CDR3, as DNA: TGTGCCAGCAGTCGATTGCTTGAGGCTTTCTTT.

CDR3 nucleotides: TGTGCCAGCAGCTGGGGACTAACCCAAGAGACCCAGTACTTC. This translates into CASSWGLTQETQYF. The rearrangement links TRBV7-2 to TRBJ2-5, with TRBD2 matching 7 bases. The CDR3 runs to 14 residues. Germline assignment: CDR1 SGHTA and CDR2 FQGNSA. J was trimmed by 1 base and V by 4 bases; bases with no gene match: 3.

This clone came up a few times. The J gene is TRBJ2-7, the V gene TRBV7-9; perhaps TRBD2 as D (6 bases). V lost 1 base and J 4 bases, leaving 14 bases between the germline ends. CDR1 is SEHNR, CDR2 FQNEAQ, per germline (reference sequence). This CDR3 is built from 15 residues. The CDR3 DNA sequence: TGTGCCAGCAGCTTAGGGGCGGGGAATTTATACGAGCAGTACTTC. This gives the protein CASSLGAGNLYEQYF.

This clone appeared a few times. This chain links TRBV11-3 with TRBJ1-3, with D uncertain. CDR3 length: 13 residues. The V end lost 5 bases, the J end lost 8 bases, and 13 bases lay between the germline ends. Germline V gene sequence: CDR1 SGHNT, CDR2 YENEEA. As DNA, the CDR3 is TGTGCCAGCAGCCAAGGCCTAGTGGACACCATATATTTT. This gives the protein CASSQGLVDTIYF.

V usage is TRBV7-9 and J usage is TRBJ1-6, with unresolved D. The CDR3 consists of 13 residues. V lost 2 bases and J 9 bases, leaving 8 bases between the germline ends. Germline V lookup: CDR1 SEHNR, CDR2 FQNEAQ (reference sequence). CDR3 DNA: TGTGCCAGCAGCTTAAGTAGTGCTTCACCCCTCCACTTT. Amino acids: CASSLSSASPLHF.

This clone was counted a single time. The rearrangement uses TRBV28 and TRBJ2-1, with D perhaps TRBD1 (6 bases). Trimming took off 5 bases at V and 7 bases at J, with 15 bases between the two ends. The CDR3 covers 14 residues. Germline CDR1 is MDHEN and CDR2 is SYDVKM. In DNA form, the CDR3 reads TGTGCCAGCAGTACATGGACAGAGCCTAATGAGCAGTTCTTC. Residues: CASSTWTEPNEQFF. The complete variable domain, with remaining parts taken from reference TRBV28 and TRBJ2-1, reads DVKVTQSSRYLVKRTGEKVFLECVQDMDHENMFWYRQDPGLGLRLIYFSYDVKMKEKGDIPEGYSVSREKKERFSLILESASTNQTSMYLCASSTWTEPNEQFFGPGTRLTVL.

In the case of this clone: The sample has other DNA sequences that encode this CDR3 too. The chain employs TRBV6-5 and TRBJ2-3; 11 nucleotides agree with TRBD1. This CDR3 is built from 14 residues. V lost 6 bases and J lost 7; bases outside the gene matches: 6. Germline CDR1 and CDR2: MNHEY and SVGAGI. The CDR3 region has the DNA TGTGCCAGCAGCTACGGGACAGGGGGAAATACGCAGTATTTT. Its protein product is CASSYGTGGNTQYF.

In its sample, this clone was seen a few times. The chain has TRBV7-9 and TRBJ1-2; D call uncertain. The CDR3 totals 16 residues. The ends were cut back, 5 bases at V and 2 bases at J, with 18 bases in the middle. From germline, CDR1 is SEHNR and CDR2 FQNEAQ (reference sequence). The chain's CDR3 is CASSTLFPKQNYGYTF. The CDR3 nucleotides read TGTGCCAGCAGCACCCTTTTCCCGAAACAGAACTATGGCTACACCTTC.

The J gene is TRBJ2-2, the V gene TRBV19; the match to TRBD2 covers 7 bases. The CDR3 has 15 residues. Unmatched junction bases numbered 5, after V lost 2 bases and J lost 5 bases. The germline V gene encodes CDR1 LNHDA and CDR2 SQIVND (reference sequence). CDR3 sequence: CASSILGLETGELFF. CDR3 in DNA: TGTGCCAGTAGTATACTCGGACTAGAGACCGGGGAGCTGTTTTTT.

The genes are TRBV5-1 and TRBJ2-1; 7 bases fit TRBD1. After removal of 3 bases from V and 9 bases from J, the junction contained 6 bases not matched to a gene. The CDR3 runs to 13 residues. Germline V lookup: CDR1 SGHRS, CDR2 YFSETQ. CDR3 region: CASSSQGHTEQFF. The CDR3, as DNA: TGCGCCAGCAGCTCACAGGGGCATACTGAGCAGTTCTTC.